Below are 19 T cell receptor beta chains sequenced from a single sample in a study of cytomegalovirus exposure and HLA in healthy donors. The PCR contained 60 Vbeta and 13 Jbeta primers. Clones were read by immunoSEQ multiplex PCR, and TCRdb kept only the in-frame ones, dropping some. The repertoire includes 45,000 to 60,000 clones, approximately 77% of them detected once, and more than 9% sits in the top ten. Sequencing was performed on PBMCs. The receptors derive from a woman in her forties or fifties in good health and CMV-seronegative.

This chain uses TRBV19 with TRBJ1-2; 7 bases are shared with TRBD1. Trimming at V came to 6 bases and at J to 6 bases, leaving 10 bases not matched to a gene. Germline CDR1 and CDR2: LNHDA and SQIVND (reference sequence). The CDR3 sequence is 14 residues long. The CDR3 is CASRWDRAQDGYTF. In DNA, the CDR3 is TGTGCCAGTAGGTGGGACAGAGCCCAGGATGGCTACACCTTC.

The rearrangement links TRBV4-2 to TRBJ2-3; 7 bases line up with TRBD1. This CDR3 region has 16 residues. Germline CDR1 and CDR2: LGHNA and YNFKEQ. Losses at the gene ends were 1 base for V and 1 base for J; bases not matched to a gene: 5. CDR3 nucleotides: TGTGCCAGCAGCCAAGGACCCCAGGGGGGCACAGATACGCAGTATTTT. This codes for CASSQGPQGGTDTQYF.

The sample holds one count of this clone. The V call is TRBV28, the J call TRBJ2-5; D gene ambiguous. This CDR3 has 11 amino acids. The V end was cut by 5 bases, the J end by 5 bases, with 6 bases between. The germline V gene encodes CDR1 MDHEN and CDR2 SYDVKM. CDR3 in amino acids: CASSPEETQYF. Written as DNA, the CDR3 is TGTGCCAGCAGTCCTGAGGAGACCCAGTACTTC.

The CDR3 DNA sequence: TGTGCTAGTGGTTTGGCGACAGGGGGGCATGGCTACACCTTC. Amino acid sequence: CASGLATGGHGYTF. This sequence joins TRBV12-5 and TRBJ1-2, with 9 positions matching TRBD1. The CDR3 extends over 14 amino acids. The V gene's germline CDR1 is LGHNT and CDR2 FRNRAP. V lost 1 base to trimming and J lost 6 bases; unmatched junction nucleotides: 3.

The genes are TRBV6-1 and TRBJ1-2; a weak D match, TRBD1 (5 bases). Looked up from germline, CDR1 is MNHNS and CDR2 is SASEGT. V lost 8 bases, J lost 3 bases, and 13 bases lay in between. The CDR3 runs 13 residues. The CDR3 here is CASGGEQDYGYTF. The CDR3 DNA sequence: TGTGCCAGCGGGGGGGAACAGGACTATGGCTACACCTTC.

This CDR3 is CASSPSGSREYGYTF. The CDR3 bases are TGTGCCAGCTCACCCTCGGGGTCCCGAGAGTATGGCTACACCTTC. V is TRBV18 and J is TRBJ1-2; D is unresolved. Between the trimmed V and J ends, which lost 3 bases and 5 bases, there was a span of 16 bases. Germline V gives CDR1 KGHSH, CDR2 LQKENI. This CDR3 spans 15 amino acids. Combining the CDR3 with reference TRBV18 and TRBJ1-2 gives the whole variable domain NAGVMQNPRHLVRRRGQEARLRCSPMKGHSHVYWYRQLPEEGLKFMVYLQKENIIDESGMPKERFSAEFPKEGPSILRIQQVVRGDSAAYFCASSPSGSREYGYTFGSGTRLTVV.

CDR3 amino acids: CASSLLGSSGNTIYF. The CDR3 DNA is TGTGCCAGCAGCCTCCTCGGGAGCTCTGGAAACACCATATATTTT. The genes are TRBV9 and TRBJ1-3; D remains ambiguous. Trimming shortened V by 4 bases and J by 0 bases, and 11 bases separated the two germline ends. The CDR3 is 15 amino acids. Looked up from germline, CDR1 is SGDLS and CDR2 is YYNGEE.

In its sample, this clone was seen a few times. Its ends do not fully match the called genes, so a read error is possible. The rearrangement uses TRBV9 and TRBJ2-1; a possible D gene is TRBD2 (5 bases). CDR1 and CDR2 (germline): SGDLS, YYNGEE. This CDR3 spans 15 amino acids. The CDR3: CASIVRNGIGDEKFF. For the CDR3, the DNA is TGTGCCAGCATCGTAAGGAACGGGATCGGCGATGAGAAGTTCTTC.

V is TRBV5-5 and J is TRBJ2-3; possible D gene TRBD2, 6 bases. Trimming removed 4 bases at V and 4 bases at J, with 10 bases between. CDR3 length equals 13 residues. Germline V gene data show CDR1 as SGHKS and CDR2 as YYEKEE (reference sequence). In nucleotides, the CDR3 is TGTGCCAGCAGCCAGACTAGGGCAGATACGCAGTATTTT. Its translation: CASSQTRADTQYF.

This clone was seen a few times. The chain has TRBV19 and TRBJ2-7, with D possibly matching TRBD2 (5 bases). CDR3 length equals 14 residues. Germline V gene sequence: CDR1 LNHDA, CDR2 SQIVND (reference sequence). The V gene lost 8 bases and the J gene lost 0 bases, with 14 bases spanning the gap. The CDR3 region has the DNA TGTGCCAGTCGTAGAGGAGGTAGCTCCTACGAGCAGTACTTC. Encoded protein: CASRRGGSSYEQYF.

The rearrangement links TRBV5-6 to TRBJ2-5; TRBD2 matches 8 bases. The CDR3 is 16 residues long. Germline V lookup: CDR1 SGHDT, CDR2 YYEEEE. J gave up 3 bases and V 4 bases, and 11 bases lay outside the gene matches. The CDR3 DNA reads TGTGCCAGCAGCCATCAAAAGGGAGCGGGGGAAGAGACCCAGTACTTC. Translated, it gives CASSHQKGAGEETQYF.

The gene calls are TRBV7-9 and TRBJ2-5, with TRBD1 matching over 7 bases. In germline, CDR1 is SEHNR, CDR2 FQNEAQ (reference sequence). The trim removed 7 bases at V and 4 bases at J, leaving 6 bases unmatched. The CDR3 is made up of 13 amino acids. The CDR3 here is CASTPYRGETQYF. CDR3 bases: TGTGCCAGCACACCATACAGGGGAGAGACCCAGTACTTC.

CDR3 protein: CASSPGQGASPLHF. The CDR3 DNA sequence: TGTGCCAGCAGCCCCGGACAGGGGGCCAGTCCCCTCCACTTT. The chain joins TRBV7-2 to TRBJ1-6; 11 bases map to TRBD1. Germline V gene data show CDR1 as SGHTA and CDR2 as FQGNSA. J gave up 13 bases and V 5 bases, and 7 bases lay outside the gene matches. The CDR3 loop spans 14 amino acids.

The gene calls are TRBV30 and TRBJ2-3; 8 bases are shared with TRBD2. V was clipped by 0 bases and J by 2 bases; unmatched bases: 7. In germline, CDR1 is GTSNPN, CDR2 SVGIG (reference sequence). The CDR3 extends over 16 amino acids. CDR3 DNA sequence: TGTGCCTGGAGTGTTCTAAGCGGGAGTTTCACAGATACGCAGTATTTT. This sequence encodes CAWSVLSGSFTDTQYF. Full variable domain (rest looked up from reference TRBV30 and TRBJ2-3): SQTIHQWPATLVQPVGSPLSLECTVEGTSNPNLYWYRQAAGRGLQLLFYSVGIGQISSEVPQNLSASRPQDRQFILSSKKLLLSDSGFYLCAWSVLSGSFTDTQYFGPGTRLTVL.

J is TRBJ1-5 and V is TRBV7-9; TRBD1 matches at 8 bases. The length of the CDR3 is 13 residues. Trimming took 5 bases from V and 5 from J; bases not matched to a gene: 2. Looked up from germline, CDR1 is SEHNR and CDR2 is FQNEAQ (reference sequence). This CDR3 reads CASSPQGDQPQHF. The DNA of the CDR3 is TGTGCCAGCAGCCCACAGGGGGATCAGCCCCAGCATTTT.

The chain employs TRBV11-2 and TRBJ2-1; D uncertain. Per the germline V gene, CDR1 is SGHAT and CDR2 is FQNNGV. This CDR3 has 15 residues. V was pared by 4 bases and J by 0 bases, with 10 bases between. The CDR3 nucleotides read TGTGCCAGCAGCTCTTTTTATAGCTCCTACAATGAGCAGTTCTTC. Amino acids: CASSSFYSSYNEQFF.

This chain uses TRBV5-1 with TRBJ2-7; 16 bases line up with TRBD2. This CDR3 region has 21 residues. V shed 0 bases and J 2 bases; nucleotides not matched to a gene: 14. Germline-derived CDR1 and CDR2 are SGHRS and YFSETQ. The CDR3 nucleotides are TGCGCCAGCAGCTTGGGGGGACTAGCGGGAGGGCGTCCCCCCCTTCCCTACGAGCAGTACTTC. Amino acid sequence: CASSLGGLAGGRPPLPYEQYF.

V and J are TRBV5-1 and TRBJ1-2; TRBD1 aligns across 7 bases. CDR3 length: 15 residues. Trimming removed 0 bases from V and 7 bases from J; junction bases left unmatched: 9. The germline gives CDR1 SGHRS, CDR2 YFSETQ. The CDR3 sequence: CASSLVATGSAGYTF. CDR3 nucleotides: TGCGCCAGCAGCTTGGTGGCGACAGGGAGTGCTGGCTACACCTTC.

CDR3 nucleotide sequence: TGTGCCAGCAGGCATCCTAGCCATCCGGAGACCCAGTACTTC. Translating gives CASRHPSHPETQYF. This sequence joins TRBV28 and TRBJ2-5, with a possible D match to TRBD2 (5 bases). This CDR3 has 14 amino acids. CDR1 is MDHEN and CDR2 is SYDVKM in the germline V gene. The V end was cut by 6 bases, the J end by 5 bases, with 16 bases between.